This T cell receptor beta chain derives from a study of blood T cell repertoires in COVID-19. V gave up 0 bases and J gave up 2 bases, with 11 bases separating them. This CDR3 has 17 amino acids. Germline V gene sequence: CDR1 ENHRY, CDR2 SYGVKD. Only in-frame clones appear in the TCRdb table, and some are missing; sequencing was by immunoSEQ multiplex PCR. In the table there are about 99,000 clones, around 81% of which are singletons. The receptor was derived from an elderly man with COVID-19, enrolled during active disease. The chain uses TRBV10-3 and TRBJ1-6; D is perhaps TRBD1 (5 bases). The sequencing input was peripheral blood. The CDR3 DNA reads as TGTGCCATCAGTGAGTCAACAGGCGCGACCTATAATTCACCCCTCCACTTT. Amino acids: CAISESTGATYNSPLHF.